The following is a T cell receptor beta chain sequence with its context. The antigen remains unidentified. With 5 bases removed from V and 6 bases from J, the gap between germline ends came to 14 bases. The CDR3 sequence is 13 residues long. Germline V gene sequence: CDR1 SEHNR, CDR2 FQNEAQ (reference sequence). After template switching added a universal primer site, the resulting cDNA carried unique molecular identifiers. MiXCR, run by TCRdb on the 5' RACE reads, gives a single entry per CDR3 protein. This repertoire shows 600,000 to 800,000 distinct CDR3 sequences, around 21% found once; its top ten account for more than 4%. The sample is drawn from a study of identical twins. Study-wide results and caveats: Sequences that were out-of-frame, alpha and twin-shared displayed an excess of low generation probability.

The same sample was also used in a study of T cells expressing NK-cell markers. That study adds: Seven of the eight sequenced donors were HCMV-seropositive; one was seronegative.

Sequencing was carried out using PBMCs. This TCR was recovered from a woman younger than 35 in good health. The rearrangement links TRBV7-9 to TRBJ2-7, with D perhaps matching TRBD1 (5 bases). This CDR3 reads CASSQGVRSEQYF. Written as DNA, the CDR3 is TGTGCCAGCAGCCAGGGCGTGAGAAGCGAGCAGTACTTC.